These 17 T cell receptor beta chains were sequenced from one sample in a study of vaccination effects on CD4 cells after COVID-19. The repertoire was sequenced with immunoSEQ multiplex PCR; TCRdb's copy has only in-frame clones and lacks some. The repertoire consists of some 69,000 clones, with nearly 75% occurring once and the leading ten covering roughly 2%. These TCRs' antigens remain unknown. It was after nine to eleven days of culture that CD4+ T cells were isolated. Participants got two doses of BNT162b2 or mRNA-1273 vaccine. The sample was CD4+ T cells from PBMCs cultured without peptide, taken after COVID-19 vaccination. These receptors were obtained from a human donor who received a COVID-19 vaccine.

The V gene is TRBV7-3, the J gene TRBJ2-4, with TRBD1 matching 9 bases. From germline, CDR1 is SGHTA and CDR2 FQGTGA. The CDR3 runs 15 residues. Trimming cost V 5 bases and J 6 bases; bases outside gene matches: 8. The CDR3 DNA reads as TGTGCCAGCAGCGAAGGACAGGGGACTGGAAACATTCAGTACTTC. It is translated as CASSEGQGTGNIQYF.

This clone came up once. This chain links TRBV27 with TRBJ2-7; no definite D call. Between the trimmed V and J ends, which lost 6 bases and 7 bases, there was a span of 13 bases. The CDR3 sequence is 12 residues long. Per the germline V gene, CDR1 is MNHEY and CDR2 is SMNVEV (reference sequence). The CDR3 nucleotides read TGTGCCAGCAGCGCAGGAGTGCGGGAGCAGTACGTC. Its protein product is CASSAGVREQYV.

This sequence joins TRBV7-9 and TRBJ2-1, with D hard to call. Deletions cut 2 bases from V and 10 bases from J, with 12 bases between. This CDR3 is 13 amino acids long. The germline CDR1 and CDR2 sequences are SEHNR and FQNEAQ (reference sequence). The CDR3 is CASSLMGGKEQFF. The CDR3, as DNA: TGTGCCAGCAGCTTAATGGGCGGAAAAGAGCAGTTCTTC.

This rearrangement joins TRBV9 to TRBJ1-6; no definite D call. CDR3 length: 14 residues. Germline CDR1 and CDR2: SGDLS and YYNGEE. Trimming pared 3 bases from V and 5 bases from J, leaving 9 bases between. The CDR3 reads CASSAGLDNSPLHF. In nucleotides, the CDR3 is TGTGCCAGCAGCGCCGGACTGGATAATTCACCCCTCCACTTT.

This clone has more than one count but fewer than ten. The rearrangement joins TRBV19 to TRBJ2-1, with 11 positions matching TRBD2. CDR3 size: 14 residues. Germline V gives CDR1 LNHDA, CDR2 SQIVND (reference sequence). The V segment lost 5 bases and the J segment 14 bases; nucleotides outside the gene matches: 11. The CDR3 nucleotides read TGTGCCAGTAGTGCAGATCTAGCGGGGGGCGGAAAGTTCTTC. Protein product: CASSADLAGGGKFF.

This clone came up a few times. The genes are TRBV11-2 and TRBJ1-3; D might be TRBD1 (5 bases). The CDR3 contains 14 residues. Trimming left V 7 bases short and J 0 bases short, with 10 bases between. In germline, CDR1 is SGHAT, CDR2 FQNNGV. CDR3 bases: TGTGCCAGCATGAAGGACACCTCTGGAAACACCATATATTTT. This sequence encodes CASMKDTSGNTIYF. The variable domain in full, completed from reference TRBV11-2 and TRBJ1-3, reads EAGVAQSPRYKIIEKRQSVAFWCNPISGHATLYWYQQILGQGPKLLIQFQNNGVVDDSQLPKDRFSAERLKGVDSTLKIQPAKLEDSAVYLCASMKDTSGNTIYFGEGSWLTVV.

The chain couples TRBV7-2 to TRBJ2-3, with 10 bases fitting TRBD2. The CDR3 runs 18 residues. Germline CDR1 is SGHTA and CDR2 is FQGNSA. The junction had 10 bases not matched to a gene; V was cut back by 4 bases and J by 0 bases. CDR3 protein: CASSSPLTSGVSTDTQYF. As DNA, the CDR3 is TGTGCCAGCAGCTCGCCCCTTACTAGCGGGGTTAGCACAGATACGCAGTATTTT.

The chain is built from TRBV24-1 and TRBJ2-3; D gene unclear. V was shortened by 5 bases and J by 6 bases, with 5 bases between the two germline ends. Germline CDR1 KGHDR, CDR2 SFDVKD. CDR3 length equals 11 residues. CDR3 protein: CATSVGDTQYF. In DNA, the CDR3 is TGTGCCACCAGTGTAGGGGATACGCAGTATTTT.

The V and J genes are TRBV5-4 and TRBJ2-3; D is ambiguous. Trimming took 0 bases from V and 2 from J, leaving 7 bases between them. In germline, CDR1 is SGHNT, CDR2 YYREEE (reference sequence). The CDR3 totals 14 residues. CDR3 DNA: TGTGCCAGCAGCTTGGCTGGAGTCACAGATACGCAGTATTTT. This sequence encodes CASSLAGVTDTQYF.

This clone occurred once. V usage is TRBV5-1 and J usage is TRBJ1-1; D ambiguous. This CDR3 is 15 amino acids long. Trimming shortened V by 2 bases and J by 1 base, and 12 bases separated the two germline ends. Germline V gives CDR1 SGHRS, CDR2 YFSETQ. The chain's CDR3 is CASSFDGRANTEAFF. The CDR3 DNA reads as TGCGCCAGCAGCTTCGACGGACGGGCGAACACTGAAGCTTTCTTT.

V usage is TRBV6-5 and J usage is TRBJ1-1, with TRBD1 as a possible D gene (5 bases). CDR1 and CDR2 (germline): MNHEY, SVGAGI. This CDR3 spans 16 amino acids. V was trimmed by 0 bases and J by 0 bases, leaving 11 bases between them. The CDR3 nucleotides read TGTGCCAGCAGTTACTCGGGTCGGGGGATGAACACTGAAGCTTTCTTT. Amino acids: CASSYSGRGMNTEAFF.

This clone came up a few times. The V and J genes are TRBV12-3 or TRBV12-4 and TRBJ1-1; D gene ambiguous. The germline V and J ends were trimmed by 2 bases and 1 base, with 5 bases remaining between them. The CDR3 runs 13 residues. DNA for the CDR3: TGTGCCAGCAGTTTAACCTGGAACACTGAAGCTTTCTTT. Protein product: CASSLTWNTEAFF.

The V call is TRBV9, the J call TRBJ2-5; D remains ambiguous. This CDR3 has 14 residues. CDR1 is SGDLS and CDR2 is YYNGEE in the germline V gene. The ends were cut back, 0 bases at V and 5 bases at J, with 11 bases in the middle. Here the CDR3 DNA reads TGTGCCAGCAGCGTAGGGGTCGGTGTGGAGACCCAGTACTTC. Protein sequence: CASSVGVGVETQYF.

This clone was seen only once. V usage is TRBV24-1 and J usage is TRBJ2-1; 7 bases fit TRBD2. Germline V lookup: CDR1 KGHDR, CDR2 SFDVKD. The V segment lost 4 bases and the J segment 6 bases; nucleotides outside the gene matches: 11. CDR3 length: 16 amino acids. CDR3 sequence (DNA): TGTGCCACCAGTGACGCCCCCCTTGGCGGGGGCAATGAGCAGTTCTTC. Encoded protein: CATSDAPLGGGNEQFF.

This chain connects TRBV18 to TRBJ1-6, with 9 bases lining up with TRBD1. The J segment lost 8 bases and the V segment lost 3 bases, leaving 5 bases of the junction unmatched. The germline CDR1 and CDR2 sequences are KGHSH and LQKENI. The CDR3 covers 15 residues. Here the CDR3 reads CASSPSGQGYSPLHF. The DNA for the CDR3 is TGTGCCAGCTCACCGTCGGGACAGGGATATTCACCCCTCCACTTT.

The V call is TRBV7-2, the J call TRBJ1-2; D ambiguous. The V gene lost 3 bases and the J gene lost 4 bases, with 9 bases spanning the gap. This CDR3 comprises 13 residues. Germline loops: CDR1 SGHTA, CDR2 FQGNSA. In DNA, the CDR3 is TGTGCCAGCAGCTTGGGCCAGTCCTATGGCTACACCTTC. It yields the protein CASSLGQSYGYTF.

This chain connects TRBV11-2 to TRBJ2-5, with TRBD1 matching 10 bases. Germline V lookup: CDR1 SGHAT, CDR2 FQNNGV. This CDR3 has 18 residues. The junction had 10 bases not matched to a gene; V was cut back by 0 bases and J by 3 bases. The DNA for the CDR3 is TGTGCCAGCAGCTTAGACGAACCGGCCGGGACAGGGGAAGAGACCCAGTACTTC. Protein sequence: CASSLDEPAGTGEETQYF.